These 23 T cell receptor beta chains came from one sample sequenced in a study of blood T cell repertoires in COVID-19. The table came from immunoSEQ multiplex PCR; TCRdb's copy has only in-frame clones and leaves some out. The repertoire has some 240,000 clones, roughly 85% of them found once; the top ten carry approximately 2.4%. Material for sequencing was peripheral blood. These receptors were obtained from a woman in her 70s with COVID-19, enrolled during active disease.

The chain employs TRBV6-1 and TRBJ2-4; 7 bases align to TRBD1. Germline-derived CDR1 and CDR2 are MNHNS and SASEGT. Unmatched junction bases numbered 10, after V lost 4 bases and J lost 4 bases. The CDR3 sequence is 16 residues long. The CDR3 sequence: CASSAPSRTGKNIQYF. CDR3 DNA: TGTGCCAGCAGTGCCCCTAGCCGGACAGGAAAAAACATTCAGTACTTC.

The chain carries TRBV7-2 and TRBJ2-5; D gene uncertain. CDR3 size: 14 residues. The germline V gene has CDR1 SGHTA and CDR2 FQGNSA. Trimming stripped 5 bases from V and 4 bases from J, with 14 bases between. The CDR3 nucleotides read TGTGCCAGCAGCCCACCTAGTAAACCAGAGACCCAGTACTTC. This codes for CASSPPSKPETQYF.

This chain joins TRBV11-3 and TRBJ2-1, with TRBD1 as a possible D gene (6 bases). Germline CDR1 is SGHNT and CDR2 is YENEEA. The CDR3 totals 15 residues. Trimming took 6 bases from V and 7 from J, leaving 19 bases between them. This chain's CDR3 is CASSSRTAQVNEQFF. DNA of the CDR3: TGTGCCAGCAGTTCAAGGACAGCCCAGGTGAATGAGCAGTTCTTC.

This chain links TRBV25-1 with TRBJ2-1, with D maybe TRBD2 (6 bases). The CDR3 is made up of 15 amino acids. CDR1 MGHDK and CDR2 SYGVNS come from the germline V gene. Between the trimmed V and J ends, which lost 3 bases and 9 bases, there was a span of 18 bases. The CDR3 bases are TGTGCCAGCAGTGACCGCGGGGCCTGGGTGGGTGAGCAGTTCTTC. It translates to CASSDRGAWVGEQFF.

This chain links TRBV29-1 with TRBJ2-7, with D unclear. The CDR3 has 13 amino acids. Germline values: CDR1 SQVTM, CDR2 ANQGSEA. The V end lost 1 base, the J end lost 2 bases, and 9 bases lay between the germline ends. CDR3 nucleotides: TGCAGCGTTGAAGTACCAGAAACCTACGAGCAGTACTTC. Its protein is CSVEVPETYEQYF.

The genes are TRBV7-9 and TRBJ1-2; TRBD1 agrees at 8 bases. The CDR3 is made up of 12 amino acids. Germline V gene lookup returns CDR1 SEHNR and CDR2 FQNEAQ (reference sequence). With 5 bases clipped from V and 7 bases from J, the junction kept 3 bases outside the gene matches. CDR3 loop: CASSPDRGGYTF. CDR3 DNA: TGTGCCAGCAGCCCAGACAGGGGTGGCTACACCTTC.

This clone was seen once. Written as DNA, the CDR3 is TGTGCCAGCAGTTACACGACTCTCGGCGGGGGAAACACCATATATTTT. Translation: CASSYTTLGGGNTIYF. V gene TRBV6-6 combines with J gene TRBJ1-3; D is ambiguous. The CDR3 contains 16 residues. Looked up from germline, CDR1 is MNHNY and CDR2 is SVGAGI (reference sequence). V was cut by 2 bases and J by 4 bases, with 15 bases left in between.

This clone was found once. This chain joins TRBV24-1 and TRBJ1-2; 8 positions agree with TRBD1. In germline, CDR1 is KGHDR, CDR2 SFDVKD. There are 14 residues in the CDR3. Losses at the gene ends were 4 bases for V and 8 bases for J; bases not matched to a gene: 8. CDR3 residues: CATSEGQGMGGYTF. The CDR3, as DNA: TGTGCCACCAGTGAAGGACAGGGAATGGGAGGCTACACCTTC.

This rearrangement joins TRBV11-3 to TRBJ2-2; perhaps TRBD1 as D (5 bases). Germline CDR1 and CDR2: SGHNT and YENEEA. V dropped 0 bases and J dropped 1 base, with 9 bases sitting between them. The CDR3 runs to 16 residues. CDR3 DNA sequence: TGTGCCAGCAGCTTAGATCCCACAGGGAACACCGGGGAGCTGTTTTTT. It is translated as CASSLDPTGNTGELFF.

The V gene is TRBV6-2 or TRBV6-3, the J gene TRBJ1-1; a weak D match, TRBD1 (6 bases). V dropped 0 bases and J dropped 5 bases, with 13 bases sitting between them. The germline V gene encodes CDR1 MNHEY and CDR2 SVGEGT. This CDR3 comprises 15 residues. The CDR3 DNA reads TGTGCCAGCAGTTACTCGGGCAGGGGAGCAACTGAAGCTTTCTTT. Translated, it gives CASSYSGRGATEAFF.

The V and J genes are TRBV5-4 and TRBJ2-5, with 12 bases fitting TRBD1. The V and J ends lost 4 bases and 5 bases, in that order; junction bases with no gene match: 9. The germline gives CDR1 SGHNT, CDR2 YYREEE (reference sequence). This CDR3 comprises 16 residues. The CDR3 region has the DNA TGTGCCAGCAGCGCCGGGACAGGGGGCGCGTATGAGACCCAGTACTTC. This sequence encodes CASSAGTGGAYETQYF.

This clone was counted a few times. The chain uses TRBV5-1 and TRBJ2-1, with a tentative D call TRBD1 (5 bases). V was clipped by 4 bases and J by 4 bases, with 12 bases between them. Germline assignment: CDR1 SGHRS and CDR2 YFSETQ. The CDR3 runs to 14 residues. Here the CDR3 DNA reads TGCGCCAGCAGCCAGCGACAGACATACAATGAGCAGTTCTTC. This encodes CASSQRQTYNEQFF.

V usage is TRBV24-1 and J usage is TRBJ1-5, with a weak D call TRBD1 (6 bases). Trimming shortened V by 4 bases and J by 5 bases, and 14 bases separated the two germline ends. The CDR3 sequence is 15 residues long. The germline V gene encodes CDR1 KGHDR and CDR2 SFDVKD. CDR3: CATSEGAGDHQPQHF. The CDR3 DNA is TGTGCCACCAGTGAAGGAGCAGGGGACCATCAGCCCCAGCATTTT.

The rearrangement uses TRBV7-3 and TRBJ2-2; D may be TRBD2 (6 bases). V gave up 5 bases and J gave up 7 bases, with 14 bases separating them. This CDR3 spans 14 amino acids. Germline V gene data show CDR1 as SGHTA and CDR2 as FQGTGA. The CDR3 here is CASSRDSLSGELFF. In DNA form, the CDR3 reads TGTGCCAGCAGCCGGGACTCACTCAGCGGGGAGCTGTTTTTT.

In this sample, this clone turned up once. V usage is TRBV6-5 and J usage is TRBJ1-4; TRBD1 aligns across 7 bases. The V gene's germline CDR1 is MNHEY and CDR2 SVGAGI. J lost 8 bases, V lost 5 bases, and 8 bases had no gene match. The CDR3 is 14 residues long. The DNA for the CDR3 is TGTGCCAGCAGTCAGCAGGGGGAAGGCGAAAAACTGTTTTTT. This sequence encodes CASSQQGEGEKLFF.

This chain joins TRBV19 and TRBJ1-2; D unclear. CDR1 and CDR2 from the germline V gene are LNHDA and SQIVND (reference sequence). The CDR3 covers 12 residues. The CDR3 DNA reads TGTGCGACTGGGAGGGAGCTCTTTGGCTACACCTTC. As protein: CATGRELFGYTF.

This clone was recorded only once. The rearrangement links TRBV12-3 or TRBV12-4 to TRBJ2-7; possible D gene TRBD1, 6 bases. The CDR3 is 13 residues long. Trimming stripped 4 bases from V and 4 bases from J, with 11 bases between. The CDR3 region has the DNA TGTGCCAGCAGTTCGGGACACGATTACGAGCAGTACTTC. It codes for CASSSGHDYEQYF.

In this sample, this clone turned up a few times. The V gene is TRBV6-5, the J gene TRBJ1-1; D is ambiguous. Trimming took off 7 bases at V and 4 bases at J, with 7 bases between the two ends. Germline CDR1 MNHEY, CDR2 SVGAGI. This CDR3 is 11 amino acids long. CDR3 coding DNA: TGTGCCAGCAAAGCAAGCACTGAAGCTTTCTTT. It translates to CASKASTEAFF.

The rearrangement uses TRBV7-2 and TRBJ1-3; the D is unclear. Trimming took off 4 bases at V and 3 bases at J, with 13 bases between the two ends. Germline values: CDR1 SGHTA, CDR2 FQGNSA. The CDR3 is made up of 15 amino acids. DNA of the CDR3: TGTGCCAGCAGCTCCCTTTGGAGCCTTGGAAACACCATATATTTT. Its translation is CASSSLWSLGNTIYF.

J is TRBJ2-3 and V is TRBV7-2; D is undetermined. CDR3 length: 13 residues. V was trimmed by 3 bases and J by 6 bases, leaving 10 bases between them. The germline gives CDR1 SGHTA, CDR2 FQGNSA. In DNA, the CDR3 is TGTGCCAGCAGCTTCCTGAGCAGGGATACGCAGTATTTT. It encodes CASSFLSRDTQYF.

This chain joins TRBV7-6 and TRBJ2-7; a weak D match, TRBD1 (6 bases). The CDR3 contains 15 residues. Between the trimmed V and J ends, which lost 5 bases and 6 bases, there was a span of 20 bases. Germline CDR1 and CDR2: SGHVS and FNYEAQ. DNA of the CDR3: TGTGCCAGCAGCCTCTTAGGACAGTGGTCGGGCGAGCAGTACTTC. Residues: CASSLLGQWSGEQYF.

This clone came up a few times. The gene calls are TRBV7-6 and TRBJ2-1; perhaps TRBD1 as D (5 bases). V dropped 5 bases and J dropped 2 bases, with 22 bases sitting between them. Germline V gives CDR1 SGHVS, CDR2 FNYEAQ. The CDR3 is made up of 18 amino acids. The CDR3 spells CASSAALGAAHTYNEQFF. The CDR3 DNA reads as TGTGCCAGCAGCGCCGCATTAGGGGCGGCCCATACCTACAATGAGCAGTTCTTC.

In DNA form, the CDR3 reads TGTGCCAGCTCACCAAAAGCGGCGGGGTCCAATGAGCAGTTCTTC. This codes for CASSPKAAGSNEQFF. The chain recombines TRBV18 with TRBJ2-1; possibly TRBD2 for D (6 bases). V was pared by 2 bases and J by 6 bases, with 14 bases between. This CDR3 is 15 amino acids long. The germline CDR1 and CDR2 sequences are KGHSH and LQKENI.